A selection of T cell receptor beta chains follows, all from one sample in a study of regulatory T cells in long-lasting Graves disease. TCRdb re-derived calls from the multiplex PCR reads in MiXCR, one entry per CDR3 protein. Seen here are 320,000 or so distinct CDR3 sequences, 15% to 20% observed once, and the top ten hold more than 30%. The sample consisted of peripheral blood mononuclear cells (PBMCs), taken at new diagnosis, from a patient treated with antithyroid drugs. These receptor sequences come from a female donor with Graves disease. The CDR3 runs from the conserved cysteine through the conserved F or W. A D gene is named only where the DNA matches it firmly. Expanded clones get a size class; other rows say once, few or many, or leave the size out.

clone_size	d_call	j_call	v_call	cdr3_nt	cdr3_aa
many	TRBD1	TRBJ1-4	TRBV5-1	TGCGCCAGCAGCTCCTCCGGGACAGAAAATGAAAAACTGTTTTTT	CASSSSGTENEKLFF
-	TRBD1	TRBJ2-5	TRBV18	TGTGCCAGCTCACCGTTCGGGACAGGGGGCGGAGAGACCCAGTACTTC	CASSPFGTGGGETQYF
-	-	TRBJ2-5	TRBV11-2	TGTGCCAGCAGCCCGGACTATGGGTCGAGTGAGACCCAGTACTTC	CASSPDYGSSETQYF
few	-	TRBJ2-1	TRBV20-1	TGCAGTGCAACGGGAACAGGGTATGGGTCCTACAATGAGCAGTTCTTC	CSATGTGYGSYNEQFF
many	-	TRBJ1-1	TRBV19	TGTGCCAGTAGTCCTCGGCCCCCGTACACTGAAGCTTTCTTT	CASSPRPPYTEAFF
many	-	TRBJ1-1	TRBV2	TGTGCCAGCGGGCGGGACACGAACACTGAAGCTTTCTTT	CASGRDTNTEAFF
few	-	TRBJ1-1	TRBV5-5	TGTGCCACGAACCCTCCTGCGGGAACTGAAGCTTTCTTT	CATNPPAGTEAFF
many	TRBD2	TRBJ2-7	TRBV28	TGTGCCAGCAGTCAAGAGGGACTAGCGGTTTCCTACGAGCAGTACTTC	CASSQEGLAVSYEQYF
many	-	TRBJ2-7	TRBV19	TGTGCCAGTAGTATAGGCGGGACTGACTACTCCTACGAGCAGTACTTC	CASSIGGTDYSYEQYF
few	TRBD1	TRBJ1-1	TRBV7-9	TGTGCCAGCAGCCCCCCGGACAGGGAGAACACTGAAGCTTTCTTT	CASSPPDRENTEAFF
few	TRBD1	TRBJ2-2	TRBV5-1	TGCGCCAGCAGCCAAGGGACAGGATTGAACACCGGGGAGCTGTTTTTT	CASSQGTGLNTGELFF
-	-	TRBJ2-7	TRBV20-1	TGCAGTGCTAGAGCCGGGAGCGCCTACGAGCAGTACTTC	CSARAGSAYEQYF
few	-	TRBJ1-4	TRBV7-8	TGTGCCAGCAGCTTATCCCGGCCAGGCCAACGGGTATTAACTAATGAAAAACTGTTTTTT	CASSLSRPGQRVLTNEKLFF
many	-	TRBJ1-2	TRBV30	TGTGCCTGGAGCCCGGACAAGAACTATGGCTACACCTTC	CAWSPDKNYGYTF
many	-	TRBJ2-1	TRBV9	TGTGCCAGCAGCGTCCGCGGGCGAGCGTTAAATGAGCAGTTCTTC	CASSVRGRALNEQFF
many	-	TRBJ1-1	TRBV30	TGTGCCTGGAGTTCATGGGGCGGGGAGGTGACTGAAGCTTTCTTT	CAWSSWGGEVTEAFF
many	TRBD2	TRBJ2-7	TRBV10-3	TGTGCCATCACCCCGGGGGGGAGAACCACCTACGAGCAGTACTTC	CAITPGGRTTYEQYF
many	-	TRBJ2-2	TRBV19	TGTGCCAGTAGTCCTAGCGTTTCTGGCACCGGGGAGCTGTTTTTT	CASSPSVSGTGELFF
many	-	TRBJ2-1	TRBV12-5	TGTGCTAGCGTTCCGGGCCCCTCGTCCTACAATGAGCAGTTCTTC	CASVPGPSSYNEQFF
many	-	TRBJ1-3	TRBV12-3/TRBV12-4	TGTGCCAGCAGTTTGTATGGGGGGAACTCTGGAAACACCATATATTTT	CASSLYGGNSGNTIYF
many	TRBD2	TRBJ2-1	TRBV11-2	TGTGCCAGCAGCTTAATCACTAGCGGGATTGGGGATGAGCAGTTCTTC	CASSLITSGIGDEQFF
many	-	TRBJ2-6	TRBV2	TGTGCCAGCAGTGAGAGAGAGGCCTTCTCTGGGGCCAACGTCCTGACTTTC	CASSEREAFSGANVLTF
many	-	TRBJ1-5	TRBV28	TGTGCCAGCAGTTACCAGGCAAATCAGCCCCAGCATTTT	CASSYQANQPQHF
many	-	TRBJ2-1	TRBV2	TGTGCCAGCAGTGAAGAGGAGTCGGTTAGGTACAATGAGCAGTTCTTC	CASSEEESVRYNEQFF
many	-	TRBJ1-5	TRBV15	TGTGCCACCAGCAGAGATATCCCAGTGGGGCAGTATAGCAATCAGCCCCAGCATTTT	CATSRDIPVGQYSNQPQHF
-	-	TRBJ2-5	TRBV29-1	TGCAGCGTTGATTATGGCTCCCTTTGGGAGACCCAGTACTTC	CSVDYGSLWETQYF
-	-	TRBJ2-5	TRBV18	TGTGCCAGCTCACTTGGGGCTGTCGAGACCCAGTACTTC	CASSLGAVETQYF
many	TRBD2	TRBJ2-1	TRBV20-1	TGCAGTGCTACCCGGACTAGCGGAGTGTTGAAGGGTGAGCAGTTCTTC	CSATRTSGVLKGEQFF
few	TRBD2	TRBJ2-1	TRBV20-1	TGCAGTGCTAGAGGGCGCCTAGCGGGAGAAAATGAGCAGTTCTTC	CSARGRLAGENEQFF
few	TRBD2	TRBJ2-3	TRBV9	TGTGCCAGCAGCGTAGTGGCGGGACTACCCACAGATACGCAGTATTTT	CASSVVAGLPTDTQYF
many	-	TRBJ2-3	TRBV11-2	TGTGCCAGCAGCCCGTCAGGGACAGATACGCAGTATTTT	CASSPSGTDTQYF
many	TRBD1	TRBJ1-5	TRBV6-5	TGTGCCAGCAGTTCCGACAGGGTTTCTCAGCCCCAGCATTTT	CASSSDRVSQPQHF
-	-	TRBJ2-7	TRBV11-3	TGTGCCAGCAGCTCGTGGAGTTTTGTTGAGCAGTACTTC	CASSSWSFVEQYF
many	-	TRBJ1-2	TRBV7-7	TGTGCTAGCAGCCTACGCCAGACACGGGACCGGCGGTGTGGCTACACCTTC	CASSLRQTRDRRCGYTF
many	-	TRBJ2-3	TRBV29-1	TGCAGCGTTGAAGATGCAGGGATCGGGGCAGATACGCAGTATTTT	CSVEDAGIGADTQYF
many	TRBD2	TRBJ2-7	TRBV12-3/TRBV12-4	TGTGCCAGCAGTTTGGGACTAGCGGGAATCAGCTCCTACGAGCAGTACTTC	CASSLGLAGISSYEQYF
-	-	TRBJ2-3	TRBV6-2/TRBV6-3	TGTGCCAGCTGGGGGCAGGGCACAGATACGCAGTATTTT	CASWGQGTDTQYF
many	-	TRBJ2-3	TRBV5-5	TGTGCCAGCAGCTTGGGGCGGACGGACACAGATACGCAGTATTTT	CASSLGRTDTDTQYF
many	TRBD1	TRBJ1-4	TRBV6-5	TGTGCCAGCAGTTACCCGGACAGGGCCGGGGGTGAAAAACTGTTTTTT	CASSYPDRAGGEKLFF
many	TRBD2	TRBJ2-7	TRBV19	TGTGCCAGTAGGCCCGGGACTAGCGTGCGATACGAGCAGTACTTC	CASRPGTSVRYEQYF
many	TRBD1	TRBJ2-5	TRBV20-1	TGCAGTGCTAGTAGACAGGGATTCCAAGAGACCCAGTACTTC	CSASRQGFQETQYF
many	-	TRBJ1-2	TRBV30	TGTGCCTGGAAATACGGGGGTCGGGGCTACACCTTC	CAWKYGGRGYTF
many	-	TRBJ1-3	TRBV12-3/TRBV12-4	TGTGCCAGCAGTTTATCGGGGGCTGGAAACACCATATATTTT	CASSLSGAGNTIYF
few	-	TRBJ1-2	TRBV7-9	TGTGCCAGCAGCCCTGGGCAGATCTTATCCCCCATTAGCTATGGCTACACCTTC	CASSPGQILSPISYGYTF
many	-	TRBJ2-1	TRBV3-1	TGTGCCAGCAGCCAAGCGCGCGGGGTTGGGCCCGAGGGTGAGCAGTTCTTC	CASSQARGVGPEGEQFF
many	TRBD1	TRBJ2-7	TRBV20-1	TGCAGTGCTAGAGATTCGTACCCGGGACAGGGTGGTGAGCAGTACTTC	CSARDSYPGQGGEQYF
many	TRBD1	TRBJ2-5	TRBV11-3	TGTGCCAGCAGCTCCCGACAGGGAGTCGTTAAAGAGACCCAGTACTTC	CASSSRQGVVKETQYF
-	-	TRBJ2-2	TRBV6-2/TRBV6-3	TGTGCCAGCAGTCCCGGTTTGCTCGCGAACACCGGGGAGCTGTTTTTT	CASSPGLLANTGELFF
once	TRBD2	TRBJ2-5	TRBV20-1	TGCAGTGCTAGTGGGGGACTAGCGGAAGAGACCCAGTACTTC	CSASGGLAEETQYF
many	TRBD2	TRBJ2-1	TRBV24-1	TGTGCCACCAGTGATTACTCTTGGGGCGGGAGACCCAATGAGCAGTTCTTC	CATSDYSWGGRPNEQFF
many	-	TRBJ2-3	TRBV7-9	TGTGCCAGCAGCTTACCGACGCCGCTAGGGACAGATACGCAGTATTTT	CASSLPTPLGTDTQYF
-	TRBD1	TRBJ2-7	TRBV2	TGTGCCAGCAGTGGGACAGGGTCAGGGGAGTACGAGCAGTACTTC	CASSGTGSGEYEQYF
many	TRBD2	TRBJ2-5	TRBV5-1	TGCGCCAGCAGCTTGGACGGGACTACTCAAGAGACCCAGTACTTC	CASSLDGTTQETQYF